Each of the 18 T cell receptor beta chains below was sequenced from the same sample in a study of blood T cell repertoires in COVID-19. Clones were sequenced by immunoSEQ multiplex PCR, and TCRdb holds only the in-frame ones, with some missing. The repertoire has some 130,000 clones, about four fifths of them found once; the top ten carry around 3.9%. The sample comprised peripheral blood. The receptors derive from a woman older than 75 with acute or convalescent COVID-19.

The chain employs TRBV7-7 and TRBJ2-5, with D possibly matching TRBD2 (5 bases). The CDR3 sequence is 15 residues long. The V gene's germline CDR1 is SSHAT and CDR2 FNYEAQ (reference sequence). V was cut by 5 bases and J by 4 bases, with 17 bases left in between. The CDR3 loop reads CASSASGIRGETQYF. The DNA of the CDR3 is TGTGCCAGCAGCGCGTCGGGGATCCGGGGAGAGACCCAGTACTTC. Full variable domain (remainder filled in from reference TRBV7-7 and TRBJ2-5): GAGVSQSPRYKVTKRGQDVTLRCDPISSHATLYWYQQALGQGPEFLTYFNYEAQPDKSGLPSDRFSAERPEGSISTLTIQRTEQRDSAMYRCASSASGIRGETQYFGPGTRLLVL.

This clone has only a few counts. V gene TRBV18 combines with J gene TRBJ2-2, with TRBD2 identical over 7 bases. CDR1 and CDR2 (germline): KGHSH, LQKENI. This CDR3 is 16 amino acids long. V shed 3 bases, J shed 4 bases, and the junction held 8 bases outside the gene matches. The CDR3 protein is CASSPLGGAITGELFF. The CDR3 bases are TGTGCCAGCTCACCTCTGGGAGGGGCAATCACCGGGGAGCTGTTTTTT.

This rearrangement joins TRBV7-2 to TRBJ2-5, with 10 bases identical to TRBD2. After removal of 3 bases from V and 4 bases from J, the junction contained 5 bases not matched to a gene. The CDR3 length is 15 residues. From germline, CDR1 is SGHTA and CDR2 FQGNSA. This CDR3 reads CASSLRLAGVETQYF. The CDR3 DNA sequence: TGTGCCAGCAGCTTGCGGCTAGCGGGGGTAGAGACCCAGTACTTC. The full variable domain, its missing parts supplied by reference TRBV7-2 and TRBJ2-5, is GAGVSQSPSNKVTEKGKDVELRCDPISGHTALYWYRQSLGQGLEFLIYFQGNSAPDKSGLPSDRFSAERTGGSVSTLTIQRTQQEDSAVYLCASSLRLAGVETQYFGPGTRLLVL.

This clone appeared once. The CDR3 DNA reads TGCGCCAGCAGCCAGGCTGGCGTTAGCTCCTACGAGCAGTACTTC. Translating gives CASSQAGVSSYEQYF. The chain combines TRBV5-1 with TRBJ2-7, with D unclear. Germline V gene data show CDR1 as SGHRS and CDR2 as YFSETQ. V was pared by 4 bases and J by 0 bases, with 14 bases between. The CDR3 length is 15 residues.

This rearrangement joins TRBV10-3 to TRBJ2-3; 10 nucleotides align to TRBD2. This CDR3 is built from 16 residues. Trimming removed 0 bases from V and 6 bases from J; junction bases left unmatched: 6. Per germline, CDR1 ENHRY and CDR2 SYGVKD. The CDR3 coding sequence is TGTGCCATCAGTGAGTCGGCTAGCGGGAGTTCGGATACGCAGTATTTT. As protein: CAISESASGSSDTQYF.

The table lists this clone with a count of one. J is TRBJ2-7 and V is TRBV7-2; 8 bases match TRBD1. Germline CDR1 is SGHTA and CDR2 is FQGNSA. The CDR3 sequence is 15 residues long. The trim removed 0 bases at V and 7 bases at J, leaving 8 bases unmatched. CDR3 DNA sequence: TGTGCCAGCAGCTTAGCCGGACAGGGTCAAAAAGAGCAGTACTTC. It encodes CASSLAGQGQKEQYF.

V is TRBV5-1 and J is TRBJ1-1, with D maybe TRBD1 (5 bases). Germline V CDR1 and CDR2: SGHRS, YFSETQ. Trimming shortened V by 3 bases and J by 3 bases, and 12 bases separated the two germline ends. CDR3 length: 14 amino acids. CDR3 sequence reads: CASSYTGRDTEAFF. The CDR3 DNA follows: TGCGCCAGCAGCTATACAGGTAGAGACACTGAAGCTTTCTTT.

The table lists this clone with a count of one. The chain couples TRBV9 to TRBJ2-1; 7 positions agree with TRBD1. V gave up 0 bases and J gave up 13 bases; unmatched junction bases: 4. This CDR3 is built from 12 residues. Per germline, CDR1 SGDLS and CDR2 YYNGEE. CDR3 DNA sequence: TGTGCCAGCAGCGTAGATACAGGGGTCCAGTTCTTC. This encodes CASSVDTGVQFF.

The chain carries TRBV15 and TRBJ2-1; unclear D gene. The V gene's germline CDR1 is LNHNV and CDR2 YYDKDF (reference sequence). The CDR3 runs to 15 residues. Between the trimmed V and J ends, which lost 0 bases and 4 bases, there was a span of 10 bases. This CDR3 reads CATSREATPYNEQFF. The CDR3 DNA is TGTGCCACCAGCAGAGAGGCAACACCATACAATGAGCAGTTCTTC.

V is TRBV5-4 and J is TRBJ2-1, with TRBD2 matching 15 bases. The V gene's germline CDR1 is SGHNT and CDR2 YYREEE (reference sequence). Unmatched junction bases numbered 4, after V lost 2 bases and J lost 10 bases. The CDR3 loop spans 15 amino acids. CDR3 protein: CASSFGLAGGREQFF. The DNA of the CDR3 is TGTGCCAGCAGCTTCGGACTAGCGGGAGGGCGGGAGCAGTTCTTC.

This chain uses TRBV28 with TRBJ1-1, with 11 bases identical to TRBD1. Germline V gene lookup returns CDR1 MDHEN and CDR2 SYDVKM. With V trimmed by 1 base and J by 5 bases, 6 bases remained unmatched. The CDR3 totals 16 residues. The CDR3 DNA is TGTGCCAGCAGTTTATCTCGGACAGGGGGCAGGACTGAAGCTTTCTTT. This gives the protein CASSLSRTGGRTEAFF. The entire variable domain, with the rest obtained from reference TRBV28 and TRBJ1-1, is as follows: DVKVTQSSRYLVKRTGEKVFLECVQDMDHENMFWYRQDPGLGLRLIYFSYDVKMKEKGDIPEGYSVSREKKERFSLILESASTNQTSMYLCASSLSRTGGRTEAFFGQGTRLTVV.

The V call is TRBV3-1 (or the pseudogene TRBV3-2), the J call TRBJ2-1; D is unclear. This CDR3 comprises 16 residues. Per the germline V gene, CDR1 is LGHDT and CDR2 is YNNKEL (reference sequence). Trimming left V 1 base short and J 5 bases short, with 15 bases between. The CDR3 DNA is TGTGCCAGCAGCCAAGTGTGCCAGGTGATCCACAATGAGCAGTTCTTC. As protein: CASSQVCQVIHNEQFF.

This chain connects TRBV9 to TRBJ2-1; D may be TRBD1 (6 bases). Germline values: CDR1 SGDLS, CDR2 YYNGEE. Trimming shortened V by 0 bases and J by 12 bases, and 16 bases separated the two germline ends. This CDR3 has 14 residues. CDR3 coding DNA: TGTGCCAGCAGCGTAGAGGGGCAGGGGAGTGGGCAGTTCTTC. It yields the protein CASSVEGQGSGQFF.

This chain links TRBV11-2 with TRBJ2-7; the D gene is possibly TRBD1 (6 bases). Trimming left V 6 bases short and J 8 bases short, with 14 bases between. The CDR3 consists of 12 residues. The germline V gene has CDR1 SGHAT and CDR2 FQNNGV. The CDR3 DNA sequence: TGTGCCAGCAGTTCCTTTACAGGGAAGCAGTACTTC. Translating it yields CASSSFTGKQYF. The variable domain in full, completed from reference TRBV11-2 and TRBJ2-7, reads EAGVAQSPRYKIIEKRQSVAFWCNPISGHATLYWYQQILGQGPKLLIQFQNNGVVDDSQLPKDRFSAERLKGVDSTLKIQPAKLEDSAVYLCASSSFTGKQYFGPGTRLTVT.

V is TRBV5-1 and J is TRBJ1-6; TRBD1 matches 8 bases. V dropped 2 bases and J dropped 8; count of bases not matched to a gene: 9. Germline V CDR1 and CDR2: SGHRS, YFSETQ. There are 16 residues in the CDR3. CDR3: CASSFDTGGGHSPLHF. CDR3 in DNA: TGCGCCAGCAGCTTCGATACAGGGGGAGGTCATTCACCCCTCCACTTT.

This chain joins TRBV5-1 and TRBJ1-1, with 9 nucleotides matching TRBD1. V gave up 4 bases and J gave up 5 bases; unmatched junction bases: 9. The CDR3 sequence is 15 residues long. CDR1 and CDR2 (germline): SGHRS, YFSETQ. The CDR3 region has the DNA TGCGCCAGCAGCCCGACAGGGGGGCGGGAGACTGAAGCTTTCTTT. This translates into CASSPTGGRETEAFF.

DNA of the CDR3: TGTGCCAGCAGTCTCAGGGGGCAGGGCTACACCTTC. It yields the protein CASSLRGQGYTF. The chain carries TRBV28 and TRBJ1-2, with 8 bases that match TRBD1. Germline CDR1 is MDHEN and CDR2 is SYDVKM. The CDR3 consists of 12 residues. J lost 8 bases, V lost 5 bases, and 4 bases had no gene match.

CDR3 protein: CASSVSGGAANEQFF. CDR3 in DNA: TGTGCCAGCAGCGTGAGCGGGGGAGCCGCTAATGAGCAGTTCTTC. The V and J genes are TRBV9 and TRBJ2-1, with TRBD2 matching over 8 bases. The CDR3 runs to 15 residues. V lost 2 bases, J lost 7 bases, and 8 bases stayed unmatched. Germline values: CDR1 SGDLS, CDR2 YYNGEE.